One sample yielded the 3 T cell receptor beta chains listed below, sequenced in a study of technical replicates of blood from several donors (dated by TCRdb to the late 2010s). The method was the immunoSEQ multiplex PCR assay. TCRdb re-hosts the immuneACCESS table, in-frame sequences only. Its copies lack some clones; in the studies checked, an unresolved V gene accounts for under half of them, and the cause for the rest is not known. A total of about 66,000 clones appear in this sample, approximately 87% of them only once. The leading ten clones occupy roughly 4.6% of the sample. Source material: PBMCs. All receptors come from a human donor in good health. Some clones in this sample may be carry-over from other donors' samples.

The chain uses TRBV30 and TRBJ1-2, with D maybe TRBD1 (5 bases). The CDR3 has 10 residues. Germline V lookup: CDR1 GTSNPN, CDR2 SVGIG (reference sequence). Trimming stripped 3 bases from V and 8 bases from J, with 7 bases between. The CDR3 loop is CAWREGGYTF. CDR3 DNA sequence: TGTGCCTGGAGGGAGGGGGGCTACACCTTC.

This clone was recorded a few times. J is TRBJ2-7 and V is TRBV7-9, with D possibly being TRBD2 (5 bases). The CDR3 is made up of 15 amino acids. The ends were cut back, 5 bases at V and 3 bases at J, with 17 bases in the middle. Germline CDR1 reads SEHNR; CDR2 reads FQNEAQ (reference sequence). The CDR3 protein is CASSRAFIGDYEQYF. DNA of the CDR3: TGTGCCAGCAGCCGGGCATTTATCGGGGACTACGAGCAGTACTTC.

This rearrangement joins TRBV15 to TRBJ1-1; D is undetermined. Per the germline V gene, CDR1 is LNHNV and CDR2 is YYDKDF (reference sequence). Trimming took off 0 bases at V and 1 base at J, with 12 bases between the two ends. The CDR3 contains 16 residues. For the CDR3, the DNA is TGTGCCACCAGCAGAGATCGTAACAGCTGGAACACTGAAGCTTTCTTT. Its protein is CATSRDRNSWNTEAFF.